This T cell receptor beta chain was sequenced during a study of cytomegalovirus exposure and HLA in healthy donors. The germline CDR1 and CDR2 sequences are SGDLS and YYNGEE. The trim removed 4 bases at V and 2 bases at J, leaving 9 bases unmatched. This CDR3 spans 15 amino acids. Primers: 60 Vbeta forward and 13 Jbeta reverse. The assay was immunoSEQ multiplex PCR, and TCRdb's table has in-frame clones only and misses some. This table holds more than 95,000 clones, 70% to 75% found once. Sequences were obtained from PBMCs. This receptor was obtained from a woman in her late teens or twenties in good health and CMV-seronegative. The genes are TRBV9 and TRBJ2-7; TRBD1 agrees at 7 bases. The CDR3 nucleotides read TGTGCCAGCAGCCCCGCAGCCGGGACAGCCTACGAGCAGTACTTC. It encodes CASSPAAGTAYEQYF.